The clone carrying this T cell receptor beta chain was observed once. The Seattle patients, enrolled during active infection, were followed longitudinally. Under the authors' procedure: Scientists estimated how many nucleated cells there were by amplifying reference gene primers. The protocol was immunoSEQ multiplex PCR, while the TCRdb copy is restricted to in-frame clones and leaves out a portion. That table is the source of V, J and clone size, and D and trimming were worked out from the DNA. The table lists 85,000 to 130,000 clones, over 65% of them singletons, with more than 5.5% in the top ten. V was clipped by 10 bases and J by 6 bases; unmatched bases: 16. The germline CDR1 and CDR2 sequences are MDHEN and SYDVKM. CDR3 size: 15 residues. The data originate from a study of blood T cell repertoires in COVID-19. The wider study: Acute and convalescent COVID-19 specimens originated in the United States, Italy and Spain.

Sequenced sample: peripheral blood. The receptor was derived from a man at least 80 years old with COVID-19, enrolled during active disease. The chain couples TRBV28 to TRBJ1-2; 8 nucleotides align to TRBD1. CDR3 protein: CATPADRQGYNGYTF. The CDR3, as DNA: TGTGCCACCCCCGCTGACAGACAGGGGTATAATGGCTACACCTTC.